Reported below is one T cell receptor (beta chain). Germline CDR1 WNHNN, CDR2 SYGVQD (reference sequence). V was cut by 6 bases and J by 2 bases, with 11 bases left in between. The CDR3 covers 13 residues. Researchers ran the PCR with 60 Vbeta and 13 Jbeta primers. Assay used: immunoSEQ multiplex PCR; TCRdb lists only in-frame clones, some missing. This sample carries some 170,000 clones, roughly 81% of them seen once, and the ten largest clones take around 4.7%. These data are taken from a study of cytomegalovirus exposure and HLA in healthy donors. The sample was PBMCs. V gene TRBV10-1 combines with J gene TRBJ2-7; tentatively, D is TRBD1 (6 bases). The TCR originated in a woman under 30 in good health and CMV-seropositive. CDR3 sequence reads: CASSPTGTYEQYF. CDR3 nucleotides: TGCGCCAGCAGCCCGACAGGAACCTACGAGCAGTACTTC.